This TCR beta chain was recovered during a study of blood T cells in healthy people across ages. Overall study: Per two T cells, about one barcoded beta molecule was captured through template switching. Study-level points and caveats: The study could not conclusively compare naive and antigen-experienced cells, given its unsorted PBMCs.

Then a second PCR, running roughly 7 to 11 cycles, was carried out with a sample-barcoded 5' primer and a J-beta primer mix. The template-switch adaptor, which had 12 random nucleotides, put a tag on each cDNA molecule. TCRdb processed the 5' RACE reads anew with MiXCR; each CDR3 protein has one entry. The top ten clones hold 2.1% of a sample with roughly 2 million distinct CDR3 sequences, roughly 49% of them seen once. The V and J ends lost 5 bases and 7 bases respectively, with 18 bases between them. The CDR3 loop spans 16 amino acids. A word on this clonotype: The antigen is unknown.

The material sequenced was blood. This receptor was taken from a woman aged 40 to 50 in good health. The chain carries TRBV12-3 or TRBV12-4 and TRBJ1-6, with D uncertain. CDR3 DNA sequence: TGTGCCAGCAGTCCTCTGGGCCCGTTGGGAAATTCACCCCTCCACTTT. Protein sequence: CASSPLGPLGNSPLHF.